What follows are 32 T cell receptor beta chains derived from one specimen sequenced in a study of glioma-infiltrating T cells after dendritic cell vaccination. Time point: after dendritic cell vaccination, including at tumor progression/relapse. Assay used: immunoSEQ multiplex PCR; TCRdb lists only in-frame clones, some missing. The sample gives tens of thousands of clones, around 85% of which show up once; about 9% is in the top ten. The sequencing used blood, collected after dendritic cell vaccination. The receptors derive from a human donor with glioblastoma.

The chain links TRBV6-1 to TRBJ1-4; D is undetermined. CDR1 and CDR2 (germline): MNHNS, SASEGT. This CDR3 spans 15 amino acids. Trimming took off 1 base at V and 0 bases at J, with 6 bases between the two ends. CDR3 nucleotides: TGTGCCAGCAGTGAAGAAATAGCAACTAATGAAAAACTGTTTTTT. Translated: CASSEEIATNEKLFF.

This clone has more than one count but fewer than ten. The CDR3 DNA is TGTGCCAGCGGGGGGGGAAGGGATATCTCAGATACGCAGTATTTT. The encoded protein is CASGGGRDISDTQYF. The V and J genes are TRBV4-2 and TRBJ2-3; 7 bases are a match to TRBD2. After removal of 8 bases from V and 4 bases from J, the junction contained 12 bases not matched to a gene. Germline values: CDR1 LGHNA, CDR2 YNFKEQ. CDR3 length: 15 residues.

The chain recombines TRBV6-4 with TRBJ2-5, with 12 bases aligning to TRBD2. Losses at the gene ends were 5 bases for V and 5 bases for J; bases not matched to a gene: 6. The CDR3 is made up of 15 amino acids. CDR1 and CDR2 (germline): MRHNA, SNTAGT. The CDR3 is CASSYPTSGGETQYF. The CDR3 nucleotides read TGTGCCAGCAGTTACCCCACTAGCGGGGGGGAGACCCAGTACTTC.

The chain combines TRBV4-3 with TRBJ2-2, with unresolved D. Germline assignment: CDR1 LGHNA and CDR2 YSLEER. The CDR3 loop spans 13 amino acids. Trimming shortened V by 1 base and J by 6 bases, and 6 bases separated the two germline ends. CDR3 in DNA: TGCGCCAGCAGCCAAGGGCTCTCCGGGGAGCTGTTTTTT. It is translated as CASSQGLSGELFF.

This chain connects TRBV6-1 to TRBJ2-7; no reliable D call. Trimming took 4 bases from V and 6 from J, leaving 7 bases between them. Per the germline V gene, CDR1 is MNHNS and CDR2 is SASEGT. The CDR3 runs to 11 residues. This CDR3 is CASSVSLEQYF. The CDR3 DNA sequence: TGTGCCAGCAGTGTAAGCCTCGAGCAGTACTTC.

This chain links TRBV5-6 with TRBJ2-4, with no clear D. V lost 2 bases, J lost 4 bases, and 7 bases lay in between. From germline, CDR1 is SGHDT and CDR2 YYEEEE. This CDR3 contains 13 residues. CDR3 protein: CASSFFLKNIQYF. In DNA, the CDR3 is TGTGCCAGCAGCTTTTTCCTGAAAAACATTCAGTACTTC. The whole variable domain, filled in from reference TRBV5-6 and TRBJ2-4, reads DAGVTQSPTHLIKTRGQQVTLRCSPKSGHDTVSWYQQALGQGPQFIFQYYEEEERQRGNFPDRFSGHQFPNYSSELNVNALLLGDSALYLCASSFFLKNIQYFGAGTRLSVL.

The rearrangement links TRBV5-1 to TRBJ1-1, with 8 bases fitting TRBD1. The V and J ends lost 4 bases and 2 bases, in that order; junction bases with no gene match: 7. This CDR3 has 15 amino acids. The germline V gene encodes CDR1 SGHRS and CDR2 YFSETQ. As DNA, the CDR3 is TGCGCCAGCAGCCCGAGAGACAGGGGTAACACTGAAGCTTTCTTT. Protein product: CASSPRDRGNTEAFF. Full variable domain (rest looked up from reference TRBV5-1 and TRBJ1-1): KAGVTQTPRYLIKTRGQQVTLSCSPISGHRSVSWYQQTPGQGLQFLFEYFSETQRNKGNFPGRFSGRQFSNSRSEMNVSTLELGDSALYLCASSPRDRGNTEAFFGQGTRLTVV.

The J gene is TRBJ1-5, the V gene TRBV6-5; maybe TRBD1 (6 bases). Trimming shortened V by 1 base and J by 1 base, and 8 bases separated the two germline ends. Per germline, CDR1 MNHEY and CDR2 SVGAGI. The CDR3 length is 15 residues. As DNA, the CDR3 is TGTGCCAGCAGTTACTTCCAGGGGAGCAATCAGCCCCAGCATTTT. Residues: CASSYFQGSNQPQHF.

The chain links TRBV7-9 to TRBJ2-7, with D tentatively TRBD1 (6 bases). The CDR3 runs 15 residues. CDR1 SEHNR and CDR2 FQNEAQ come from the germline V gene (reference sequence). The ends were cut back, 5 bases at V and 6 bases at J, with 20 bases in the middle. CDR3 loop: CASSRDLVRTVEQYF. Here the CDR3 DNA reads TGTGCCAGCAGCCGGGATCTGGTCAGGACAGTCGAGCAGTACTTC.

This chain connects TRBV7-6 to TRBJ2-3, with D possibly being TRBD1 (6 bases). Per the germline V gene, CDR1 is SGHVS and CDR2 is FNYEAQ. This CDR3 contains 15 residues. V was cut by 3 bases and J by 0 bases, with 10 bases left in between. The CDR3, as DNA: TGTGCCAGCAGCTTCACAGGGTCTAGCACAGATACGCAGTATTTT. This gives the protein CASSFTGSSTDTQYF. Full variable domain (outside the CDR3, taken from reference TRBV7-6 and TRBJ2-3): GAGVSQSPRYKVTKRGQDVALRCDPISGHVSLYWYRQALGQGPEFLTYFNYEAQQDKSGLPNDRFSAERPEGSISTLTIQRTEQRDSAMYRCASSFTGSSTDTQYFGPGTRLTVL.

V usage is TRBV7-9 and J usage is TRBJ1-2, with unresolved D. Looked up from germline, CDR1 is SEHNR and CDR2 is FQNEAQ (reference sequence). CDR3 size: 13 residues. Deletions cut 5 bases from V and 3 bases from J, with 10 bases between. The CDR3 DNA reads as TGTGCCAGCAGCCCAGCGGGGTACTATGGCTACACCTTC. This codes for CASSPAGYYGYTF. Full variable domain (remainder filled in from reference TRBV7-9 and TRBJ1-2): DTGVSQNPRHKITKRGQNVTFRCDPISEHNRLYWYRQTLGQGPEFLTYFQNEAQLEKSRLLSDRFSAERPKGSFSTLEIQRTEQGDSAMYLCASSPAGYYGYTFGSGTRLTVV.

The CDR3 protein is CASSIRRGQGETQYF. The CDR3, as DNA: TGTGCCAGCAGCATCCGCAGGGGCCAGGGAGAGACCCAGTACTTC. This chain uses TRBV11-2 with TRBJ2-5; D possibly corresponds to TRBD1 (6 bases). This CDR3 comprises 15 residues. Trimming stripped 5 bases from V and 4 bases from J, with 17 bases between. Germline-derived CDR1 and CDR2 are SGHAT and FQNNGV. Full variable domain (outside the CDR3, taken from reference TRBV11-2 and TRBJ2-5): EAGVAQSPRYKIIEKRQSVAFWCNPISGHATLYWYQQILGQGPKLLIQFQNNGVVDDSQLPKDRFSAERLKGVDSTLKIQPAKLEDSAVYLCASSIRRGQGETQYFGPGTRLLVL.

This clone was seen more than once but under ten times. This sequence joins TRBV2 and TRBJ2-7; a possible D gene is TRBD1 (5 bases). Germline V gives CDR1 SNHLY, CDR2 FYNNEI. Trimming shortened V by 6 bases and J by 7 bases, and 10 bases separated the two germline ends. The CDR3 has 11 residues. CDR3 bases: TGTGCCAGCAGGACAGACTGGGAGCAGTACTTC. Its protein is CASRTDWEQYF.

The rearrangement links TRBV7-2 to TRBJ2-7, with 7 bases fitting TRBD1. Germline V CDR1 and CDR2: SGHTA, FQGNSA. The CDR3 loop spans 13 amino acids. Trimming took 10 bases from V and 2 from J; bases not matched to a gene: 8. The CDR3 reads CATSRDSTYEQYF. The CDR3 region has the DNA TGTGCCACCTCACGGGACAGCACCTACGAGCAGTACTTC.

The chain joins TRBV6-1 to TRBJ1-2; a weak D match, TRBD1 (5 bases). The CDR3 is made up of 13 amino acids. Looked up from germline, CDR1 is MNHNS and CDR2 is SASEGT. Trimming removed 6 bases from V and 4 bases from J, with 12 bases in between. The CDR3 sequence: CASSVNRLYGYTF. CDR3 sequence (DNA): TGTGCCAGCAGCGTGAACAGGCTCTATGGCTACACCTTC.

This chain uses TRBV7-2 with TRBJ2-7; 11 bases match TRBD2. The CDR3 spans 14 residues. Trimming at V came to 5 bases and at J to 3 bases, leaving 3 bases not matched to a gene. Germline V lookup: CDR1 SGHTA, CDR2 FQGNSA. This chain's CDR3 is CASSPGTSGYEQYF. CDR3 sequence (DNA): TGTGCCAGCAGCCCCGGGACTAGCGGCTACGAGCAGTACTTC.

The V and J genes are TRBV13 and TRBJ2-7, with D hard to call. The CDR3 sequence is 16 residues long. The germline V gene has CDR1 PRHDT and CDR2 FYEKMQ (reference sequence). Trimming removed 6 bases from V and 5 bases from J, with 23 bases in between. CDR3 sequence: CASRHRSSDHADEQYF. As DNA, the CDR3 is TGTGCCAGCAGGCATAGGTCGTCGGATCACGCGGACGAGCAGTACTTC. Looking up the rest from reference TRBV13 and TRBJ2-7 gives the full variable domain: AAGVIQSPRHLIKEKRETATLKCYPIPRHDTVYWYQQGPGQDPQFLISFYEKMQSDKGSIPDRFSAQQFSDYHSELNMSSLELGDSALYFCASRHRSSDHADEQYFGPGTRLTVT.

This clone was seen a single time. The chain combines TRBV2 with TRBJ2-2; 9 nucleotides agree with TRBD1. This CDR3 region has 16 residues. CDR1 is SNHLY, CDR2 FYNNEI, per germline. The trim removed 6 bases at V and 3 bases at J, leaving 8 bases unmatched. The chain's CDR3 is CASSDHRGQYTGELFF. In nucleotides, the CDR3 is TGTGCCAGCAGCGATCACAGGGGGCAGTACACCGGGGAGCTGTTTTTT.

The chain couples TRBV6-1 to TRBJ1-1; D gene unclear. CDR1 MNHNS and CDR2 SASEGT come from the germline V gene. Trimming left V 4 bases short and J 11 bases short, with 11 bases between. The CDR3 has 11 residues. CDR3 in DNA: TGTGCCAGCAGTGGGGAACCGGGGGCTTTCTTT. Protein: CASSGEPGAFF.

The J gene is TRBJ1-1, the V gene TRBV21-1; the D call TRBD1 from the table was never checked on the DNA. TRBV21-1 is described as a pseudogene. There are 13 residues in the CDR3. The chain's CDR3 is CASSPDRRRGSFF. The CDR3 nucleotides are TGTGCCAGCAGCCCAGACCGCCGTAGGGGATCTTTCTTT.

This clone was detected a few times. The chain links TRBV5-1 to TRBJ1-2, with a weak D call TRBD1 (5 bases). There are 13 residues in the CDR3. Trimming took off 2 bases at V and 8 bases at J, with 13 bases between the two ends. Germline V gene lookup returns CDR1 SGHRS and CDR2 YFSETQ. The CDR3 protein is CASSLSGAGGYTF. The CDR3 bases are TGCGCCAGCAGCTTATCTGGGGCGGGAGGCTACACCTTC. Full variable domain (remainder filled in from reference TRBV5-1 and TRBJ1-2): KAGVTQTPRYLIKTRGQQVTLSCSPISGHRSVSWYQQTPGQGLQFLFEYFSETQRNKGNFPGRFSGRQFSNSRSEMNVSTLELGDSALYLCASSLSGAGGYTFGSGTRLTVV.

The rearrangement links TRBV5-1 to TRBJ1-2; D may be TRBD1 (5 bases). CDR1 and CDR2 (germline): SGHRS, YFSETQ. The CDR3 has 15 residues. Trimming pared 0 bases from V and 4 bases from J, leaving 13 bases between. DNA of the CDR3: TGCGCCAGCAGCTTGGAGCTGGGGCGTGGCTATGGCTACACCTTC. It yields the protein CASSLELGRGYGYTF.

This sequence joins TRBV7-2 and TRBJ2-5, with TRBD2 identical over 12 bases. The CDR3 sequence is 16 residues long. Trimming removed 1 base from V and 4 bases from J; junction bases left unmatched: 4. From germline, CDR1 is SGHTA and CDR2 FQGNSA. CDR3: CASSLGETSGRETQYF. The DNA for the CDR3 is TGTGCCAGCAGCTTAGGGGAGACTAGCGGGAGAGAGACCCAGTACTTC.

The chain has TRBV19 and TRBJ2-7, with no clear D. Trimming left V 3 bases short and J 1 base short, with 10 bases between. The CDR3 length is 14 residues. CDR1 is LNHDA and CDR2 is SQIVND in the germline V gene (reference sequence). The CDR3 DNA follows: TGTGCCAGTAGTATCGTCGCCAGATCCTACGAGCAGTACTTC. This translates into CASSIVARSYEQYF.

The chain joins TRBV6-5 to TRBJ1-2; the D gene is possibly TRBD1 (6 bases). Trimming removed 0 bases at V and 5 bases at J, with 10 bases between. Per germline, CDR1 MNHEY and CDR2 SVGAGI. The CDR3 has 14 amino acids. CDR3 loop: CASSYSDRAYGYTF. The CDR3 DNA is TGTGCCAGCAGTTACTCGGACAGAGCTTATGGCTACACCTTC.

This chain joins TRBV19 and TRBJ2-1, with 14 bases that match TRBD2. Germline CDR1 is LNHDA and CDR2 is SQIVND (reference sequence). Losses at the gene ends were 0 bases for V and 4 bases for J; bases not matched to a gene: 5. The CDR3 covers 18 residues. CDR3 protein: CASSIDGLAGGPYNEQFF. The CDR3 region has the DNA TGTGCCAGTAGTATAGACGGACTAGCGGGGGGACCGTACAATGAGCAGTTCTTC.

The chain links TRBV4-1 to TRBJ2-7; D unclear. The germline V gene has CDR1 MGHRA and CDR2 YSYEKL. The CDR3 has 14 residues. V lost 2 bases to trimming and J lost 3 bases, with 11 bases between them. CDR3 sequence reads: CASSQNGLSYEQYF. CDR3 DNA: TGCGCCAGCAGCCAAAACGGGTTAAGCTACGAGCAGTACTTC.

This chain uses TRBV5-6 with TRBJ1-2; D unresolved. Germline CDR1 is SGHDT and CDR2 is YYEEEE. The CDR3 length is 14 residues. V was trimmed by 0 bases and J by 4 bases, leaving 10 bases between them. CDR3 DNA: TGTGCCAGCAGCTTGGTGCCAGGTGGCTATGGCTACACCTTC. The encoded protein is CASSLVPGGYGYTF.

This chain uses TRBV7-8 with TRBJ2-5, with 14 bases matching TRBD2. V gave up 5 bases and J gave up 2 bases; unmatched junction bases: 4. Germline CDR1 reads SGHVS; CDR2 reads FQNEAQ. The CDR3 runs to 16 residues. The CDR3 is CASSLGLAGGQETQYF. The CDR3 nucleotides read TGTGCCAGCAGCCTCGGACTAGCGGGGGGACAAGAGACCCAGTACTTC.

V and J are TRBV19 and TRBJ2-7, with 9 positions matching TRBD2. CDR1 is LNHDA, CDR2 SQIVND, per germline (reference sequence). The CDR3 runs 15 residues. Unmatched junction bases numbered 5, after V lost 5 bases and J lost 0 bases. CDR3 region: CASSAAGGASYEQYF. The CDR3 DNA is TGTGCCAGTAGTGCAGCGGGGGGTGCCTCCTACGAGCAGTACTTC. Supplemented by reference TRBV19 and TRBJ2-7, the full variable domain reads DGGITQSPKYLFRKEGQNVTLSCEQNLNHDAMYWYRQDPGQGLRLIYYSQIVNDFQKGDIAEGYSVSREKKESFPLTVTSAQKNPTAFYLCASSAAGGASYEQYFGPGTRLTVT.

This chain links TRBV10-3 with TRBJ1-6, with D perhaps matching TRBD1 (6 bases). Germline V gene data show CDR1 as ENHRY and CDR2 as SYGVKD. This CDR3 comprises 14 residues. Trimming cost V 6 bases and J 7 bases, with 13 bases left between them. The CDR3 coding sequence is TGTGCCATCAGACTCGAGGGGGAAAATTCACCCCTCCACTTT. Encoded protein: CAIRLEGENSPLHF.

This chain connects TRBV9 to TRBJ2-5; a weak D match, TRBD1 (6 bases). This CDR3 spans 14 amino acids. Per the germline V gene, CDR1 is SGDLS and CDR2 is YYNGEE. The ends were cut back, 2 bases at V and 3 bases at J, with 11 bases in the middle. The CDR3 loop reads CASSVQGGKETQYF. CDR3 DNA: TGTGCCAGCAGCGTTCAAGGGGGAAAAGAGACCCAGTACTTC.